The rows below give T cell receptor beta chains drawn from one sample of a study of cytomegalovirus exposure and HLA in healthy donors. Data came from immunoSEQ multiplex PCR; TCRdb stores just in-frame clones and leaves some out. Here the sample spans 100,000 to 150,000 clones, roughly 79% being singletons. Sequenced input: PBMCs. These receptors were collected from a boy aged 2-9 years in good health and CMV-seronegative. The CDR3 runs from the conserved cysteine through the conserved F or W. The D gene is left open where the match is weak. Only part of the rows carry a size: once, few, many, or a class if the clone is expanded.

D: .; J: TRBJ1-3; size: .; V: TRBV7-9; CDR3: CASSPRGGPGNTIYF; DNA: TGTGCCAGCAGCCCCCGAGGAGGCCCTGGAAACACCATATATTTT
D: .; J: TRBJ2-2; size: .; V: TRBV25-1; CDR3: CASRKDSGNPGELFF; DNA: TGTGCCAGCCGTAAGGACAGCGGTAACCCCGGGGAGCTGTTTTTT
D: TRBD2; J: TRBJ2-3; size: .; V: TRBV6-5; CDR3: CASSFRGRSDTQYF; DNA: TGTGCCAGCAGTTTCCGCGGGAGATCAGATACGCAGTATTTT
D: TRBD1; J: TRBJ1-2; size: .; V: TRBV30; CDR3: CAWSSGQGANYGYTF; DNA: TGTGCCTGGAGTTCGGGACAGGGGGCTAACTATGGCTACACCTTC
D: .; J: TRBJ2-1; size: .; V: TRBV7-8; CDR3: CASSLGGQDEQFF; DNA: TGTGCCAGCAGCTTGGGGGGGCAGGATGAGCAGTTCTTC
D: TRBD1; J: TRBJ2-1; size: .; V: TRBV7-9; CDR3: CASTTSGQGLYNEQFF; DNA: TGTGCCAGCACCACCTCGGGACAGGGCCTATACAATGAGCAGTTCTTC
D: .; J: TRBJ1-3; size: .; V: TRBV5-1; CDR3: CASRSVGGAGLALPGNTIYF; DNA: TGCGCCAGCAGATCTGTGGGGGGGGCTGGACTCGCCTTGCCTGGAAACACCATATATTTT
D: .; J: TRBJ1-2; size: .; V: TRBV9; CDR3: CASSVGTAPDYGYTF; DNA: TGTGCCAGCAGCGTAGGGACAGCCCCAGACTATGGCTACACCTTC
D: TRBD1; J: TRBJ1-1; size: once; V: TRBV28; CDR3: CASSLQGWGNTEAFF; DNA: TGTGCCAGCAGTCTACAGGGGTGGGGGAACACTGAAGCTTTCTTT
D: .; J: TRBJ1-2; size: .; V: TRBV6-4; CDR3: CASSDEKFGYTF; DNA: TGTGCCAGCAGTGATGAGAAGTTTGGCTACACCTTC
D: .; J: TRBJ1-2; size: .; V: TRBV6-5; CDR3: CASLGGVGGYTF; DNA: TGTGCCAGCTTGGGGGGGGTGGGCGGCTACACCTTC
D: .; J: TRBJ1-1; size: .; V: TRBV30; CDR3: CAWESPAAEAFF; DNA: TGTGCCTGGGAGTCCCCGGCGGCTGAAGCTTTCTTT
D: .; J: TRBJ2-7; size: .; V: TRBV7-9; CDR3: CASSPPLFDRTTYEQYF; DNA: TGTGCCAGCAGCCCACCTCTATTCGACAGGACAACCTACGAGCAGTACTTC
D: TRBD1; J: TRBJ1-2; size: .; V: TRBV7-9; CDR3: CASSPWFGTEGGYTF; DNA: TGTGCCAGCAGCCCATGGTTTGGGACAGAGGGAGGCTACACCTTC
D: .; J: TRBJ1-5; size: .; V: TRBV9; CDR3: CASSAGGKQPQHF; DNA: TGTGCCAGCAGCGCCGGAGGGAAACAGCCCCAGCATTTT
D: .; J: TRBJ2-1; size: .; V: TRBV7-9; CDR3: CASSLSRGTYNEQFF; DNA: TGTGCCAGCAGCTTATCGCGGGGAACCTACAATGAGCAGTTCTTC
D: .; J: TRBJ2-2; size: .; V: TRBV6-4; CDR3: CASRPQGTGELFF; DNA: TGTGCCAGCAGACCTCAGGGAACCGGGGAGCTGTTTTTT
D: .; J: TRBJ2-1; size: few; V: TRBV4-3; CDR3: CASSQGKAGLYEQFF; DNA: TGCGCCAGCAGCCAAGGGAAAGCAGGGTTATATGAGCAGTTCTTC
D: .; J: TRBJ2-5; size: .; V: TRBV6-5; CDR3: CASRALWGEQETQYF; DNA: TGTGCCAGCAGGGCCCTCTGGGGGGAACAAGAGACCCAGTACTTC
D: TRBD1; J: TRBJ1-1; size: .; V: TRBV6-5; CDR3: CASRPGTGIFSEAFF; DNA: TGTGCCAGCAGACCTGGGACAGGGATTTTCTCTGAAGCTTTCTTT
D: TRBD1; J: TRBJ1-2; size: .; V: TRBV6-5; CDR3: CASSYSRQGMDYGYTF; DNA: TGTGCCAGCAGTTACTCGAGACAGGGGATGGACTATGGCTACACCTTC
D: TRBD1; J: TRBJ1-4; size: .; V: TRBV4-3; CDR3: CASSQARGAGGKLFF; DNA: TGCGCCAGCAGCCAAGCCAGGGGGGCGGGAGGAAAACTGTTTTTT
D: .; J: TRBJ1-1; size: .; V: TRBV30; CDR3: CAWRDTKNTEAFF; DNA: TGTGCCTGGAGGGACACCAAAAACACTGAAGCTTTCTTT
D: .; J: TRBJ2-3; size: .; V: TRBV7-8; CDR3: CASSDGARGRTGTQYF; DNA: TGTGCCAGCAGCGACGGGGCCAGGGGCAGAACAGGTACGCAGTATTTT
D: TRBD1; J: TRBJ1-1; size: .; V: TRBV2; CDR3: CASRRDRASGTEAFF; DNA: TGTGCCAGCAGGAGGGACAGGGCCTCGGGAACTGAAGCTTTCTTT
D: .; J: TRBJ2-7; size: .; V: TRBV19; CDR3: CASSLTGDNTYEQYF; DNA: TGTGCCAGTAGCTTGACCGGGGACAACACCTACGAGCAGTACTTC
D: TRBD2; J: TRBJ2-1; size: .; V: TRBV6-5; CDR3: CATGRGGSYNEQFF; DNA: TGTGCCACCGGGCGGGGGGGCTCCTACAATGAGCAGTTCTTC
D: .; J: TRBJ2-1; size: .; V: TRBV5-1; CDR3: CASRMDKSWVDEQFF; DNA: TGCGCCAGCAGGATGGACAAATCGTGGGTCGATGAGCAGTTCTTC
D: TRBD1; J: TRBJ2-1; size: once; V: TRBV2; CDR3: CASSDWDSQLNEQFF; DNA: TGTGCCAGCAGTGACTGGGACAGCCAACTCAATGAGCAGTTCTTC
D: .; J: TRBJ1-2; size: .; V: TRBV7-9; CDR3: CASSLVGQARDGYTF; DNA: TGTGCCAGCAGCTTAGTAGGGCAGGCCAGGGATGGCTACACCTTC
D: TRBD1; J: TRBJ1-1; size: .; V: TRBV6-4; CDR3: CASSATGGSHTEAFF; DNA: TGTGCCAGCAGTGCCACAGGGGGCAGCCACACTGAAGCTTTCTTT
D: .; J: TRBJ1-2; size: .; V: TRBV7-2; CDR3: CASSDGGIANYGYTF; DNA: TGTGCCAGCAGTGACGGGGGGATAGCTAACTATGGCTACACCTTC
D: .; J: TRBJ1-5; size: .; V: TRBV19; CDR3: CASSISDSNNQPQHF; DNA: TGTGCCAGTAGTATCTCGGACTCCAACAATCAGCCCCAGCATTTT
D: .; J: TRBJ2-5; size: .; V: TRBV10-1; CDR3: CASSHSGGNQETQYF; DNA: TGCGCCAGCAGTCACTCAGGGGGGAACCAAGAGACCCAGTACTTC
D: .; J: TRBJ1-2; size: .; V: TRBV6-4; CDR3: CASSDSQSGMGFYGYTF; DNA: TGTGCCAGCAGTGACTCTCAATCAGGGATGGGATTCTATGGCTACACCTTC
D: .; J: TRBJ2-5; size: .; V: TRBV10-3; CDR3: CAIKGVPDGETQYF; DNA: TGTGCCATCAAGGGGGTTCCCGACGGGGAGACCCAGTACTTC
D: TRBD1; J: TRBJ2-3; size: .; V: TRBV2; CDR3: CASLQGADTQYF; DNA: TGTGCCAGCCTTCAGGGGGCAGATACGCAGTATTTT
D: TRBD1; J: TRBJ1-5; size: .; V: TRBV19; CDR3: CASSIKGQGQPQHF; DNA: TGTGCCAGTAGTATAAAAGGACAGGGTCAGCCCCAGCATTTT
D: TRBD2; J: TRBJ2-1; size: .; V: TRBV30; CDR3: CACSSGSGNEQFF; DNA: TGTGCCTGCAGTAGCGGGAGCGGGAATGAGCAGTTCTTC
D: TRBD2; J: TRBJ2-1; size: .; V: TRBV9; CDR3: CASSVGREGRRGTYNEQFF; DNA: TGTGCCAGCAGCGTAGGGCGGGAGGGCCGTCGAGGGACGTACAATGAGCAGTTCTTC
D: TRBD1; J: TRBJ1-1; size: .; V: TRBV13; CDR3: CASSLGSATGATEAFF; DNA: TGTGCCAGCAGCTTAGGGTCGGCTACAGGGGCCACTGAAGCTTTCTTT
D: .; J: TRBJ2-2; size: .; V: TRBV7-3; CDR3: CASSLSGSSPGELFF; DNA: TGTGCCAGCAGCCTCAGCGGTAGCTCCCCCGGGGAGCTGTTTTTT
D: .; J: TRBJ2-7; size: .; V: TRBV10-3; CDR3: CATKRDISSYEQYF; DNA: TGTGCCACCAAGCGGGACATCAGCTCCTACGAGCAGTACTTC
D: TRBD1; J: TRBJ2-5; size: few; V: TRBV23-1; CDR3: CASSQQGVWETQYF; DNA: TGCGCCAGCAGTCAACAGGGGGTTTGGGAGACCCAGTACTTC
D: .; J: TRBJ1-5; size: .; V: TRBV18; CDR3: CASSPGQSNQPQHF; DNA: TGTGCCAGCTCACCAGGACAGAGCAATCAGCCCCAGCATTTT
D: .; J: TRBJ1-2; size: .; V: TRBV6-5; CDR3: CASSYSRWQGSYGYTF; DNA: TGTGCCAGCAGTTACTCGAGATGGCAGGGAAGCTATGGCTACACCTTC
D: .; J: TRBJ2-7; size: few; V: TRBV9; CDR3: CASRQVPPLEQYF; DNA: TGTGCCAGCAGACAGGTCCCGCCCTTGGAGCAGTACTTC
D: .; J: TRBJ1-2; size: .; V: TRBV4-3; CDR3: CASSQGAVGAVYGYTF; DNA: TGCGCCAGCAGCCAAGGGGCGGTGGGGGCCGTCTATGGCTACACCTTC
D: .; J: TRBJ2-1; size: .; V: TRBV7-9; CDR3: CASSSPTGSYNEQFF; DNA: TGTGCCAGCAGCTCCCCCACTGGCTCCTACAATGAGCAGTTCTTC
D: .; J: TRBJ1-3; size: .; V: TRBV7-9; CDR3: CASSPTGGNTIYF; DNA: TGTGCCAGCAGCCCAACAGGTGGAAACACCATATATTTT
D: TRBD1; J: TRBJ2-1; size: .; V: TRBV18; CDR3: CASSPPIGTGSYNEQFF; DNA: TGTGCCAGCTCACCACCGATAGGGACAGGGTCCTACAATGAGCAGTTCTTC
D: .; J: TRBJ1-1; size: .; V: TRBV9; CDR3: CASSVTEYTEAFF; DNA: TGTGCCAGCAGCGTAACAGAATACACTGAAGCTTTCTTT
D: .; J: TRBJ2-3; size: .; V: TRBV28; CDR3: CASKEAPWYGTDTQYF; DNA: TGTGCCAGCAAGGAGGCTCCATGGTACGGCACAGATACGCAGTATTTT
D: .; J: TRBJ1-5; size: few; V: TRBV5-4; CDR3: CASSLAGSNQPQHF; DNA: TGTGCCAGCAGCTTAGCAGGGAGCAATCAGCCCCAGCATTTT
D: .; J: TRBJ2-1; size: .; V: TRBV9; CDR3: CASSGHGGDYNEQFF; DNA: TGTGCCAGCAGCGGTCACGGGGGAGACTACAATGAGCAGTTCTTC
D: TRBD1; J: TRBJ2-5; size: .; V: TRBV7-3; CDR3: CASSLTGEGETQYF; DNA: TGTGCCAGCAGCTTGACAGGGGAAGGAGAGACCCAGTACTTC
D: .; J: TRBJ1-1; size: few; V: TRBV5-1; CDR3: CASSWTGGEAFF; DNA: TGCGCCAGCAGCTGGACGGGGGGGGAAGCTTTCTTT
D: TRBD1; J: TRBJ1-5; size: .; V: TRBV19; CDR3: CASGWTGGYNQPQHF; DNA: TGTGCCAGTGGTTGGACAGGGGGTTACAATCAGCCCCAGCATTTT
D: TRBD1; J: TRBJ2-1; size: few; V: TRBV10-1; CDR3: CASSEHRGVSSYNEQFF; DNA: TGCGCCAGCAGTGAGCACAGGGGGGTAAGCTCCTACAATGAGCAGTTCTTC
D: .; J: TRBJ1-1; size: .; V: TRBV6-5; CDR3: CASTPGNTEAFF; DNA: TGTGCCAGCACCCCGGGAAACACTGAAGCTTTCTTT